The 15 T cell receptor beta chains given below trace back to one sample, sequenced in a study of identical twins. TCRdb itself ran the 5' RACE reads through MiXCR, one entry per CDR3 protein. The table includes around 1.7 million distinct CDR3 sequences, about 30% detected once. Specimen: cord blood. These receptors all stem from a newborn girl in good health.

This clonotype was counted ten times or more. The chain joins TRBV6-2 or TRBV6-3 to TRBJ2-7, with 7 bases lining up with TRBD2. V dropped 2 bases and J dropped 2; count of bases not matched to a gene: 6. Germline CDR1 MNHEY, CDR2 SVGEGT. The CDR3 consists of 15 residues. The CDR3 region is CASSYGSSGTYEQYF. The DNA of the CDR3 is TGTGCCAGCAGTTACGGGTCTAGCGGAACCTACGAGCAGTACTTC.

The chain recombines TRBV29-1 with TRBJ2-1, with D maybe TRBD2 (5 bases). Deletions cut 8 bases from V and 0 bases from J, with 11 bases between. CDR3 length: 13 residues. The V gene's germline CDR1 is SQVTM and CDR2 ANQGSEA. CDR3 in DNA: TGCAGCTCCCGAGGGAGCTCCTACAATGAGCAGTTCTTC. Translated: CSSRGSSYNEQFF.

The chain joins TRBV7-9 to TRBJ1-1; a possible D gene is TRBD1 (5 bases). The V end was cut by 2 bases, the J end by 0 bases, with 16 bases between. Germline CDR1 reads SEHNR; CDR2 reads FQNEAQ (reference sequence). The CDR3 consists of 17 residues. The CDR3 DNA reads as TGTGCCAGCAGCTTAATGGGACTCAAAATGGTGAACACTGAAGCTTTCTTT. Translating it yields CASSLMGLKMVNTEAFF.

This clonotype was seen repeatedly, ten times or more. The chain couples TRBV2 to TRBJ2-5; D may be TRBD1 (6 bases). Trimming shortened V by 5 bases and J by 4 bases, and 11 bases separated the two germline ends. The CDR3 covers 13 residues. Germline lookup yields CDR1 SNHLY and CDR2 FYNNEI. This CDR3 reads CASSPGQRETQYF. The CDR3 nucleotides read TGTGCCAGCAGTCCCGGACAGCGAGAGACCCAGTACTTC.

This chain joins TRBV7-9 and TRBJ2-2; D possibly corresponds to TRBD1 (5 bases). CDR3 length: 13 amino acids. With 8 bases removed from V and 4 bases from J, the gap between germline ends came to 11 bases. Per germline, CDR1 SEHNR and CDR2 FQNEAQ (reference sequence). The CDR3 here is CASLGAATGELFF. CDR3 sequence (DNA): TGTGCCAGCCTAGGGGCGGCCACCGGGGAGCTGTTTTTT.

CDR3 coding DNA: TGTGCCAGCAGCTTTTGGTCCGACAATGAGCAGTACTTC. Protein sequence: CASSFWSDNEQYF. The chain carries TRBV7-9 and TRBJ2-7; no firm D call. CDR3 length equals 13 residues. The V end lost 3 bases, the J end lost 7 bases, and 13 bases lay between the germline ends. The germline gives CDR1 SEHNR, CDR2 FQNEAQ (reference sequence). Variable domain in full (rest from reference TRBV7-9 and TRBJ2-7): DTGVSQNPRHKITKRGQNVTFRCDPISEHNRLYWYRQTLGQGPEFLTYFQNEAQLEKSRLLSDRFSAERPKGSFSTLEIQRTEQGDSAMYLCASSFWSDNEQYFGPGTRLTVT.

The chain couples TRBV5-1 to TRBJ2-1; 8 nucleotides agree with TRBD2. From germline, CDR1 is SGHRS and CDR2 YFSETQ. V gave up 7 bases and J gave up 4 bases; unmatched junction bases: 4. This CDR3 comprises 13 residues. CDR3 bases: TGCGCCAGCGGGGGACTAGTTTACAATGAGCAGTTCTTC. It specifies CASGGLVYNEQFF.

Comment on this clonotype: An end of the junction differs from the germline gene, which may be a read error. The CDR3 DNA reads as TGTGCCTCCAGTGATCCCGGGACAGGGCCTGAAAAACTGTTTTTT. This encodes CASSDPGTGPEKLFF. The rearrangement links TRBV24-1 to TRBJ1-4; 9 nucleotides agree with TRBD1. Germline V CDR1 and CDR2: KGHDR, SFDVKD. CDR3 length: 15 residues.

This clonotype came up a few times. The genes are TRBV3-1 and TRBJ2-3; TRBD1 is a possible D gene (5 bases). The CDR3 totals 15 residues. The V end was cut by 4 bases, the J end by 8 bases, with 19 bases between. Germline CDR1 reads LGHDT; CDR2 reads YNNKEL (reference sequence). CDR3 sequence: CASSPLKGPLGTQYF. The CDR3 DNA reads as TGTGCCAGCAGCCCACTAAAGGGGCCTCTCGGTACGCAGTATTTT.

This clonotype was seen more than once but under ten times. This chain links TRBV11-2 with TRBJ2-3, with 8 positions matching TRBD2. CDR3 length: 15 residues. Looked up from germline, CDR1 is SGHAT and CDR2 is FQNNGV. After removal of 4 bases from V and 1 base from J, the junction contained 4 bases not matched to a gene. This chain's CDR3 is CASSSPGLGTDTQYF. CDR3 in DNA: TGTGCCAGCAGCTCACCGGGACTAGGCACAGATACGCAGTATTTT.

As for this clonotype: One junction end does not reproduce the germline sequence, and a read error may be involved. The chain links TRBV6-1 to TRBJ1-2; the D gene is possibly TRBD1 (5 bases). The CDR3 spans 15 residues. CDR1 and CDR2 (germline): MNHNS, SASEGT. DNA for the CDR3: TGTGCCAGCAGTGACTTCAGGGCCGATTCCTATGGCTACGCCTTC. It is translated as CASSDFRADSYGYAF.

This clonotype showed up just once. V and J are TRBV2 and TRBJ1-1, with TRBD1 identical over 9 bases. Unmatched junction bases numbered 2, after V lost 2 bases and J lost 1 base. Germline V gene lookup returns CDR1 SNHLY and CDR2 FYNNEI. The CDR3 spans 15 residues. This CDR3 is CASSERGQGNTEAFF. The DNA for the CDR3 is TGTGCCAGCAGTGAACGGGGACAGGGGAACACTGAAGCTTTCTTT. The whole variable domain, filled in from reference TRBV2 and TRBJ1-1, reads EPEVTQTPSHQVTQMGQEVILRCVPISNHLYFYWYRQILGQKVEFLVSFYNNEISEKSEIFDDQFSVERPDGSNFTLKIRSTKLEDSAMYFCASSERGQGNTEAFFGQGTRLTVV.

This chain connects TRBV28 to TRBJ2-3; D might be TRBD1 (6 bases). The CDR3 length is 17 residues. Per germline, CDR1 MDHEN and CDR2 SYDVKM. V shed 6 bases and J shed 0 bases, with 19 bases lying between them. The CDR3 reads CASRLIGLGGSTDTQYF. The CDR3 bases are TGTGCCAGCAGGTTAATTGGGCTAGGGGGAAGCACAGATACGCAGTATTTT.

The J gene is TRBJ2-5, the V gene TRBV3-1; D is unclear. The end of the DNA is better explained by TRBJ2-1, so the J call may be wrong. CDR1 is LGHDT, CDR2 YNNKEL, per germline (reference sequence). The CDR3 consists of 16 residues. CDR3 DNA sequence: TGTGCCAGCAGCCAACAAACCTCGAGGTGGCAAGAGACCCAGTTCTTC. Translated: CASSQQTSRWQETQFF.

The chain recombines TRBV28 with TRBJ2-5; TRBD1 aligns across 8 bases. The length of the CDR3 is 13 residues. Losses at the gene ends were 8 bases for V and 3 bases for J; bases not matched to a gene: 5. Germline CDR1 and CDR2: MDHEN and SYDVKM. The CDR3 sequence is CASGTGREETQYF. CDR3 nucleotide sequence: TGTGCCAGCGGGACAGGTCGGGAAGAGACCCAGTACTTC.